The 3 T cell receptor beta chains given below trace back to one sample, sequenced in a study of T-cell memory formation after mild COVID-19. MiXCR, applied by TCRdb to the 5' RACE reads, yields one record per CDR3 protein. The sample has 250,000 to 400,000 distinct CDR3 sequences, roughly an eighth seen once. Material: PBMCs or a T cell subset sorted from them (not recorded which). The source is a man aged 18 to 29 who had mild COVID-19 (a few samples of this study predate the infection). Cell type and time point are not known.

This clonotype was seen at least ten times. The chain links TRBV5-1 to TRBJ1-4, with D possibly matching TRBD1 (5 bases). This CDR3 region has 14 residues. CDR1 and CDR2 from the germline V gene are SGHRS and YFSETQ. Trimming removed 7 bases at V and 5 bases at J, with 15 bases between. The CDR3 loop reads CASRFQGGNEKLFF. CDR3 DNA: TGCGCCAGCCGATTTCAGGGTGGGAATGAAAAACTGTTTTTT.

The chain uses TRBV12-3 or TRBV12-4 and TRBJ1-5; D uncertain. Trimming took off 4 bases at V and 2 bases at J, with 18 bases between the two ends. There are 17 residues in the CDR3. The CDR3: CASSSSVGQARNQPQHF. DNA of the CDR3: TGTGCCAGCAGTTCCTCGGTTGGGCAGGCGCGCAATCAGCCCCAGCATTTT.

This clonotype was counted between two and nine times. The chain joins TRBV20-1 to TRBJ1-1, with D unresolved. CDR1 and CDR2 from the germline V gene are DFQATT and SNEGSKA (reference sequence). The CDR3 contains 14 residues. V was shortened by 0 bases and J by 1 base, with 9 bases between the two germline ends. Written as DNA, the CDR3 is TGCAGTGCTAGAGATCCTTCCACGAACACTGAAGCTTTCTTT. Its translation is CSARDPSTNTEAFF.